This TCR beta chain stems from a study of T cell responses to AZD1222 COVID-19 vaccine. Turning to this clone: Its antigen is as yet unknown.

The protocol was immunoSEQ multiplex PCR, while the TCRdb copy is restricted to in-frame clones and leaves out a portion. The profile shows 84,000 or so clones, 80% to 90% of them singletons. Broader study findings: Among the donors, most were white British and more were female, and clonal diversity was possibly underestimated.

The TCR comes from an adult in good health. Sequenced material: peripheral blood, taken on day 0 of AZD1222 vaccination.

The CDR3 is CASKPTGFRPQHF. Written as DNA, the CDR3 is TGTGCCAGCAAGCCGACAGGTTTTCGACCCCAGCATTTT. The chain carries TRBV6-5 and TRBJ1-5, with D perhaps matching TRBD1 (6 bases). Germline lookup yields CDR1 MNHEY and CDR2 SVGAGI. This CDR3 spans 13 amino acids. Trimming took 7 bases from V and 10 from J, leaving 17 bases between them.